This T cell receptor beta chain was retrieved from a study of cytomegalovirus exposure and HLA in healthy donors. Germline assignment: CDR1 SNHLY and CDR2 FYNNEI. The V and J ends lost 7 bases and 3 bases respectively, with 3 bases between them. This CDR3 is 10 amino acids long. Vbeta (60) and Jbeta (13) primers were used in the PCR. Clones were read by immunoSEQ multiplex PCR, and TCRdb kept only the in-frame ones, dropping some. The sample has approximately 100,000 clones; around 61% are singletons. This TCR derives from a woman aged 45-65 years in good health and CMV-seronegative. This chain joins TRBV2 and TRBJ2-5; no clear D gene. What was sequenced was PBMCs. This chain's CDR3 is CASTEETQYF. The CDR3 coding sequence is TGTGCCAGCACCGAAGAGACCCAGTACTTC.